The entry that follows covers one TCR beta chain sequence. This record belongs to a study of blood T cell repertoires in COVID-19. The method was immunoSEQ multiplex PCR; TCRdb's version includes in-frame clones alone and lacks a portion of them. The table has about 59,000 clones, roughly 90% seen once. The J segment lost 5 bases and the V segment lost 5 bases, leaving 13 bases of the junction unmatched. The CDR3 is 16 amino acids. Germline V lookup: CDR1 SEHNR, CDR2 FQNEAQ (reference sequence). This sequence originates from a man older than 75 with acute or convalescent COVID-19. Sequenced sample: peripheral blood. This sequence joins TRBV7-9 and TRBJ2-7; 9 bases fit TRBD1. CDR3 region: CASSPLDRGGGNEQYF. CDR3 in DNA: TGTGCCAGCAGCCCACTGGACAGGGGTGGTGGAAACGAGCAGTACTTC. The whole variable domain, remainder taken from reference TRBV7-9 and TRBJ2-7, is DTGVSQNPRHKITKRGQNVTFRCDPISEHNRLYWYRQTLGQGPEFLTYFQNEAQLEKSRLLSDRFSAERPKGSFSTLEIQRTEQGDSAMYLCASSPLDRGGGNEQYFGPGTRLTVT.